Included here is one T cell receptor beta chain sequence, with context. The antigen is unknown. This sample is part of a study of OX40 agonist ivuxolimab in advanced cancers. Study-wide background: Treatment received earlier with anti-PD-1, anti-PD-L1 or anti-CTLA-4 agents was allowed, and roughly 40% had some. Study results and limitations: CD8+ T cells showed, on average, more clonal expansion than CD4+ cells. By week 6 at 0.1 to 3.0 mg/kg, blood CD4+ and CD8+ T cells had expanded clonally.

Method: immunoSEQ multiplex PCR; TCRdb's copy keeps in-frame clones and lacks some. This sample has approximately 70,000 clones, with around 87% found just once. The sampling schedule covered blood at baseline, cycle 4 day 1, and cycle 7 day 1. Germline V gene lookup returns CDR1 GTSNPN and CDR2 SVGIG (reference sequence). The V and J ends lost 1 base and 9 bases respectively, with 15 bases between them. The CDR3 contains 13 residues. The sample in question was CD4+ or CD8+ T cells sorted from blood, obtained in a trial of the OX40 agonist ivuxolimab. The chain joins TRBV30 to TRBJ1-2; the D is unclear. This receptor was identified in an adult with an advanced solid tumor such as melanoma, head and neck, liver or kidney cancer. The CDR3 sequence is CAWSATQRRSYTF. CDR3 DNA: TGTGCCTGGAGTGCGACCCAGCGGAGGAGCTACACCTTC.